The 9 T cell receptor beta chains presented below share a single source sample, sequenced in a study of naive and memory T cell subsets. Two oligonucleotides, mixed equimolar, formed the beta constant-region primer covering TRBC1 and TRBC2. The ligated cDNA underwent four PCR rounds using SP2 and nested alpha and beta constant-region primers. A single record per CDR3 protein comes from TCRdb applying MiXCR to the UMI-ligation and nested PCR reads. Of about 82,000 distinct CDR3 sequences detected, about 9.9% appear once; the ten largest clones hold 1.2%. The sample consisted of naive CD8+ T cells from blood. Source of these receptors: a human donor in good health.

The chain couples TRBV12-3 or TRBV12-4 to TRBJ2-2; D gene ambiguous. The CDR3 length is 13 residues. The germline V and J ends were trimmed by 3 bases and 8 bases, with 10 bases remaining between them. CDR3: CASSLIVTGELFF. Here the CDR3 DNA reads TGTGCCAGCAGTTTGATTGTAACAGGGGAGCTGTTTTTT.

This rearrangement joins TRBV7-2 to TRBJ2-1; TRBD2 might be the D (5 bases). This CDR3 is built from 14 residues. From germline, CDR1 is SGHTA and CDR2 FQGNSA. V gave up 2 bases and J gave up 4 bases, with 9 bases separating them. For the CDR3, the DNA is TGTGCCAGCAGCTTAAGGAGCGGTTACAATGAGCAGTTCTTC. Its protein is CASSLRSGYNEQFF. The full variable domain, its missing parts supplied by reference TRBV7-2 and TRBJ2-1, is GAGVSQSPSNKVTEKGKDVELRCDPISGHTALYWYRQSLGQGLEFLIYFQGNSAPDKSGLPSDRFSAERTGGSVSTLTIQRTQQEDSAVYLCASSLRSGYNEQFFGPGTRLTVL.

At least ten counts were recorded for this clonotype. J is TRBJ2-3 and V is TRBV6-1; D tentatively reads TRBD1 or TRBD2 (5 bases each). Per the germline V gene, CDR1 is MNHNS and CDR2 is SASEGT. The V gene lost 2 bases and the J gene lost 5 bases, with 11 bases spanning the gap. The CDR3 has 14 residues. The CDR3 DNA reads TGTGCCAGCAGTGAAATGGGGGTCTTAGATACGCAGTATTTT. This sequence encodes CASSEMGVLDTQYF.

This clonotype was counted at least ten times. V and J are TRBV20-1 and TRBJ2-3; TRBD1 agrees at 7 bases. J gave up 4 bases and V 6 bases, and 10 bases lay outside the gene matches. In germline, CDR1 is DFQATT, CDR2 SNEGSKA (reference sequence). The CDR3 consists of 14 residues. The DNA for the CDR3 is TGCAGTGCCAACAGACAGGGTCGGGCAGATACGCAGTATTTT. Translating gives CSANRQGRADTQYF.

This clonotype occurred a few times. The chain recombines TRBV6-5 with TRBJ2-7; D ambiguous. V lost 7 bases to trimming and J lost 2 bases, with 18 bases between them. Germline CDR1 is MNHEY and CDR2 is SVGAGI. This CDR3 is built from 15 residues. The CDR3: CASTPERSEAYEQYF. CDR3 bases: TGTGCCAGCACCCCCGAGAGATCCGAAGCCTACGAGCAGTACTTC.

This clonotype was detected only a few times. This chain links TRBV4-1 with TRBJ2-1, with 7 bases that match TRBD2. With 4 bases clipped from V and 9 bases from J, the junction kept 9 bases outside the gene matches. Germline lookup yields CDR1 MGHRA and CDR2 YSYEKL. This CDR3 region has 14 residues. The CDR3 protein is CASSLSGLGGEQFF. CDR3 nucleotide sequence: TGCGCCAGCAGCCTTTCTGGACTAGGTGGTGAGCAGTTCTTC.

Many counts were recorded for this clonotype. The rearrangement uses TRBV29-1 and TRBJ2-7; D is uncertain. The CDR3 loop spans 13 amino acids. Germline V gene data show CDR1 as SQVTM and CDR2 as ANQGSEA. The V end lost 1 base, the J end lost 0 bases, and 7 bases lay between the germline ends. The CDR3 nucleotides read TGCAGCGTTGAAGGGCACTCCTCCTACGAGCAGTACTTC. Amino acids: CSVEGHSSYEQYF.

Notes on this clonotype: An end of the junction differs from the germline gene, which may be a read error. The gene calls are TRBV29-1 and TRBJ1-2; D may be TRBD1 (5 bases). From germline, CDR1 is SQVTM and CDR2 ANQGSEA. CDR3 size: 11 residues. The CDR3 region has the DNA TGCAGCGTTGAATCCAGGGATGGCGACACCTTC. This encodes CSVESRDGDTF.

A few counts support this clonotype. This chain's CDR3 is CASSLRGGREANEKLFF. CDR3 DNA sequence: TGTGCCAGCAGCTTGCGCGGGGGGCGCGAGGCTAATGAAAAACTGTTTTTT. The chain is built from TRBV5-4 and TRBJ1-4, with D perhaps matching TRBD1 (6 bases). The CDR3 totals 17 residues. Germline CDR1 reads SGHNT; CDR2 reads YYREEE (reference sequence). The V end lost 1 base, the J end lost 3 bases, and 16 bases lay between the germline ends.